This T cell receptor beta chain was identified during a study of T cells in Graves' hyperthyroidism and ophthalmopathy. As for the study in general: Peripheral blood collection took place at initial diagnosis, before any treatment.

This clonotype was counted only a few times. The V end was cut by 5 bases, the J end by 0 bases, with 11 bases between. This CDR3 is 14 amino acids long. Looked up from germline, CDR1 is DFQATT and CDR2 is SNEGSKA (reference sequence). RNA transcripts yielded amplified TCR beta CDR3 regions. With the HTBI primer set, the TCR CDR3 went through a first round of RT-PCR. TCRdb reanalysed the multiplex PCR reads using MiXCR and keeps one entry per CDR3 protein. The table lists roughly 300,000 distinct CDR3 sequences, 21% of them singletons. Absence of ophthalmopathy progression within 18 months defined stable Graves' hyperthyroidism. Patients were excluded because of uncontrolled infection, other autoimmune disease, pregnancy or lactation. PBMCs were sourced from 9 to 10 ml fresh peripheral blood.

Sequences were obtained from blood. This sequence originates from a woman between 50 and 59 years old with Graves' hyperthyroidism. The chain links TRBV20-1 to TRBJ2-1; D is unresolved. CDR3 loop: CSARHYDSYNEQFF. CDR3 coding DNA: TGCAGTGCTCGGCACTACGACTCCTACAATGAGCAGTTCTTC.